The present T cell receptor (beta chain) was sequenced within a study of shared T cell receptors in the human thymus. Details on this clone: At the DNA level, this CDR3 is encoded by other sequences in the same sample as well.

With V trimmed by 3 bases and J by 1 base, 2 bases remained unmatched. The CDR3 has 14 residues. In germline, CDR1 is GTSNPN, CDR2 SVGIG (reference sequence). This table comes from immunoSEQ multiplex PCR, and its TCRdb copy is limited to in-frame clones, with some not included. The sample contains approximately 580,000 clones, 75% to 80% of which appear only once. A further study also used this sample, focusing on human thymus T cells.

The sequence came from a boy younger than two with a congenital heart defect. The V call is TRBV30, the J call TRBJ1-1; 10 bases line up with TRBD1. The sample was thymocytes. The CDR3 DNA follows: TGTGCCTGGAGCCGGACAGGGGGGAACACTGAAGCTTTCTTT. Encoded protein: CAWSRTGGNTEAFF.